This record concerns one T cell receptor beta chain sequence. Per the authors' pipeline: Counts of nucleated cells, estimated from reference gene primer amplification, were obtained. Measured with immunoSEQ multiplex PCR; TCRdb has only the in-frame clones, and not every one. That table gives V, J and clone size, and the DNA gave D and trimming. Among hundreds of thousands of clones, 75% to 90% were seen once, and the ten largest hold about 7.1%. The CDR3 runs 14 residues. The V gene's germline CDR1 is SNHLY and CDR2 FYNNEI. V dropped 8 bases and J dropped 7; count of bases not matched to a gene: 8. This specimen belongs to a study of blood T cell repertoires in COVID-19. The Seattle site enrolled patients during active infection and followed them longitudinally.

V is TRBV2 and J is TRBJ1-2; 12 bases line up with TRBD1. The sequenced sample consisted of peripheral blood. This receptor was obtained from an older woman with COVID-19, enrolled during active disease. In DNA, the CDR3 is TGTGCCAGCGCATGGGACAGGGGGCGCGGTGGCTACACCTTC. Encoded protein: CASAWDRGRGGYTF.